These 4 T cell receptor beta chains came from one sample sequenced in a study of cytomegalovirus exposure and HLA in healthy donors. PCR primers comprised 60 Vbeta and 13 Jbeta primers. The table came from immunoSEQ multiplex PCR; TCRdb's copy has only in-frame clones and leaves some out. Reported are about 130,000 clones; the ten largest clones contain about 1.4%. The specimen was PBMCs. The source is a middle-aged woman in good health and CMV-seronegative.

This sequence joins TRBV20-1 and TRBJ1-2, with TRBD1 matching over 8 bases. The CDR3 loop spans 11 amino acids. V was pared by 5 bases and J by 12 bases, with 8 bases of the junction left unmatched. CDR1 DFQATT and CDR2 SNEGSKA come from the germline V gene (reference sequence). The CDR3 coding sequence is TGCAGTGCTTCCGACAGGGGAGTAAACACCTTC. Protein sequence: CSASDRGVNTF.

The chain links TRBV7-9 to TRBJ2-7, with TRBD2 identical over 8 bases. Germline V gene lookup returns CDR1 SEHNR and CDR2 FQNEAQ (reference sequence). V shed 2 bases and J 6 bases; nucleotides not matched to a gene: 9. The CDR3 runs to 15 residues. The CDR3 DNA reads TGTGCCAGCAGCTTATTCGGGGGGGGGACGTCCGAGCAGTACTTC. Encoded protein: CASSLFGGGTSEQYF.

The chain joins TRBV5-1 to TRBJ1-1; no clear D gene. The germline gives CDR1 SGHRS, CDR2 YFSETQ. With 7 bases removed from V and 1 base from J, the gap between germline ends came to 14 bases. This CDR3 comprises 14 residues. The CDR3 DNA reads as TGCGCCAGCTGTCAAGCGGGCGGGAACACTGAAGCTTTCTTT. It is translated as CASCQAGGNTEAFF.

V and J are TRBV2 and TRBJ2-3; D possibly corresponds to TRBD1 (6 bases). The CDR3 extends over 14 amino acids. Germline V CDR1 and CDR2: SNHLY, FYNNEI. With 6 bases removed from V and 3 bases from J, the gap between germline ends came to 13 bases. The CDR3 DNA follows: TGTGCCAGCAGAACCAGGCAGGGGACAGATACGCAGTATTTT. It translates to CASRTRQGTDTQYF.